This TCR beta chain appears in the sequencing data of a study of early T cells in non-severe SARS-CoV-2 infection (dated by TCRdb to the early 2020s). For the wider study: Because TCR sequencing relied on bulk RNA taken from unsorted whole blood, pairing of alpha and beta chains was not possible. Results the study describes overall, beyond this receptor: VDJdb matching was skewed toward anti-spike CD8 responses, so virus-specific expansions were likely underestimated and private and CD4 specificities were missed.

Library preparation employed 5' RACE. The sequencer was a NextSeq 500. Unique molecular identifiers were attached to individual cDNA molecules in the TCR library protocol so that sequencing error and PCR bias could be corrected. Both TCR alpha and beta chains were sequenced, and tight co-correlation was observed between alpha and beta sequence abundances in each sample. Processing in the source paper ran as follows. Decombinator V4 was used to perform V gene, J gene and CDR3 annotation of TCR sequences. TCRs were defined as expanded if a significant change between any two time points was detected under a Poisson model with p below 0.0001. TCR abundances were normalised to the total number of TCRs sequenced in each sample and reported as counts per million. VDJdb, accessed 1 November 2021, was searched for CMV, EBV and SARS-CoV-2 annotated TCRs, excluding TCRs annotated for multiple antigens. Using fastp trimming at Q25 and MiXCR clonotype assembly, TCRdb reanalyzed the public sequencing data and kept in-frame beta chains. Each record represents a unique CDR3 protein, reported with the most common genes and DNA among its rows. Clone size and V and J calls follow TCRdb, not the original study. The sample has about 48,000 distinct CDR3 sequences on record, around 10% of them singletons. Roughly 8.7% of the sample belongs to the ten largest clones.

Set within a cohort of healthcare workers in London, UK, this nested case-control study involved weekly PCR testing of nasopharyngeal swabs along with blood sampling. Healthcare workers were recruited during the week of the UK lockdown, between 23 and 31 March 2020, and followed weekly for up to about 15 weeks. On this clonotype itself: Its specific antigen is unknown. It has no much larger one-base neighbor in the sample; base qualities were not kept.

The TCR originated in an adult who was a healthcare worker with PCR-confirmed SARS-CoV-2 infection or an uninfected control (not recorded which). The source material was whole blood.

The nucleotide sequence reads as follows: TGTGCCAGCAGCTTGGAGACAGGCGGCAATCAGCCCCAGCATTTT. Its protein is CASSLETGGNQPQHF. The sequence joins TRBV7-2 to TRBJ1-5, and the D gene may be TRBD1, 6 bases matching. CDR1 and CDR2 were assigned from the germline V gene as SGHTA and FQGNSA. Trimming costs V 3 bases and J 2 bases, and their ends lie 11 bases apart. Measured from the cysteine to the phenylalanine, the CDR3 is 15 residues long. The DNA shown is the 45-base CDR3, in frame from base 1.